Following are 2 T cell receptor beta chains from one sample sequenced in a study of T-cell memory formation after mild COVID-19. TCRdb re-analysed the 5' RACE reads in MiXCR, keeping a single row per CDR3 protein. Here the sample spans around 410,000 distinct CDR3 sequences, around a quarter being singletons. Sequenced sample: PBMCs or a T cell subset sorted from them (not recorded which). Source of these receptors: an adult woman who had mild COVID-19 (a few samples of this study predate the infection). Cell type and time point are not known.

This clonotype came up a few times. The V gene is TRBV12-3 or TRBV12-4, the J gene TRBJ1-1; 7 bases match TRBD1. V gave up 7 bases and J gave up 1 base; unmatched junction bases: 6. This CDR3 has 14 amino acids. Here the CDR3 DNA reads TGTGCCAGCACCCGGGACAGTCCGAACACTGAAGCTTTCTTT. It encodes CASTRDSPNTEAFF.

This clonotype was detected many times. This sequence joins TRBV7-9 and TRBJ2-3, with 9 bases identical to TRBD2. The CDR3 spans 15 residues. Looked up from germline, CDR1 is SEHNR and CDR2 is FQNEAQ (reference sequence). V gave up 3 bases and J gave up 6 bases; unmatched junction bases: 7. The CDR3 here is CASSFPTSGFDTQYF. CDR3 DNA sequence: TGTGCCAGCAGCTTCCCGACTAGCGGATTCGATACGCAGTATTTT.